This T cell receptor beta chain stems from a study of circulating CD8 cells and anti-PD-1 response in melanoma. Each library started from approximately 15 ng of total RNA using the QIAseq Immune Repertoire TCR panel. MiXCR, run by TCRdb on the reads, gives a single entry per CDR3 protein. The data contain hundreds of distinct CDR3 sequences, around 7% of them singletons. Live CD3+CD8+TCRalphabeta+ cells were sorted into four subsets by PD-1 and/or TIGIT. This CDR3 has 12 residues. Germline CDR1 reads LNHDA; CDR2 reads SQIVND (reference sequence). Trimming shortened V by 5 bases and J by 6 bases, and 11 bases separated the two germline ends.

The clonotype originates from a human donor with melanoma. The chain carries TRBV19 and TRBJ2-7; D is possibly TRBD2 (5 bases). Sequenced material: CD8+ T cells from PBMCs, taken at baseline or after one month of anti-PD-1 therapy (not recorded which). The DNA for the CDR3 is TGTGCCAGTAGTGATGACCGGGGCGAGCAGTACTTC. This encodes CASSDDRGEQYF.